The rows below give T cell receptor beta chains drawn from one sample of a study of T cells in tuberculosis. Using immunoSEQ multiplex PCR, the repertoire was profiled, and TCRdb retains in-frame clones only, with some absent. The sample contains roughly 60,000 clones, under 90% of which appear only once. The sequenced sample was CD1b-GMM tetramer-negative cells sorted from PBMCs. The receptors derive from an adult woman with latent tuberculosis. Each CDR3 is given with its conserved first and last residue. Fields, in order: V gene, clone size, CDR3 protein. Only part of the rows carry a size: once, few, many, or a class if the clone is expanded.

v_call: TRBV2
clone_size: NA
cdr3_aa: CASSLKRRTASYEQYF

v_call: TRBV5-1
clone_size: NA
cdr3_aa: CASSLDLAGAKNIQYF

v_call: TRBV7-2
clone_size: NA
cdr3_aa: CASSEGAGGYEQYF

v_call: TRBV7-2
clone_size: NA
cdr3_aa: CASSSTGGTYEQYF

v_call: TRBV18
clone_size: NA
cdr3_aa: CASSPGQGGSTDTQYF

v_call: TRBV10-3
clone_size: NA
cdr3_aa: CAIRSSYEQYF

v_call: TRBV11-2
clone_size: NA
cdr3_aa: CASSLVAGAAYNEQFF

v_call: TRBV7-8
clone_size: once
cdr3_aa: CASSSAPGSLPTDTQYF

v_call: TRBV6-6
clone_size: NA
cdr3_aa: CASSSQGTVGLDTQYF

v_call: TRBV12-5
clone_size: NA
cdr3_aa: CASGPGTTYGYTF

v_call: TRBV5-1
clone_size: NA
cdr3_aa: CASSLSQGQDYGYTF

v_call: TRBV9
clone_size: NA
cdr3_aa: CASSAGTGTGSYEQYF

v_call: TRBV5-6
clone_size: NA
cdr3_aa: CASSRQVKSYEQYF

v_call: TRBV5-1
clone_size: NA
cdr3_aa: CASSSPPGNIQYF

v_call: TRBV27
clone_size: NA
cdr3_aa: CASSFRGARTDSPLHF

v_call: TRBV11-2
clone_size: NA
cdr3_aa: CASSREAYEQYF

v_call: TRBV19
clone_size: NA
cdr3_aa: CASLARVGDTQYF

v_call: TRBV5-4
clone_size: once
cdr3_aa: CASRTGGRSYEQYF